A selection of T cell receptor beta chains follows, all from one sample in a study of cytomegalovirus exposure and HLA in healthy donors. Clones were read by immunoSEQ multiplex PCR, and TCRdb kept only the in-frame ones, dropping some. The table lists 80,000 to 100,000 clones, approximately 84% of them singletons. The sequenced material came from PBMCs. These receptor sequences come from a man between 18 and 29 years old in good health and CMV-seropositive. CDR3s include the opening cysteine and the closing phenylalanine or tryptophan. Each record gives: V gene, D gene, clone size, J gene, CDR3 DNA, CDR3 protein. D genes are given only for firm matches. For some rows the clone size is stated as once, few or many, or as a class when expanded; others skip it.

v_call: TRBV5-4
d_call: -
clone_size: -
j_call: TRBJ1-2
cdr3_nt: TGTGCCAGCAGCCTACCGGGCGGAGGGCCCGCGGGTGGCTACACCTTC
cdr3_aa: CASSLPGGGPAGGYTF

v_call: TRBV27
d_call: -
clone_size: -
j_call: TRBJ1-2
cdr3_nt: TGTGCCAGCAGTGGTAGTCTAGGGACAATCGACAACTATGGCTACACCTTC
cdr3_aa: CASSGSLGTIDNYGYTF

v_call: TRBV29-1
d_call: -
clone_size: once
j_call: TRBJ2-1
cdr3_nt: TGCAGCGTTGATCCGGCGGTAGTCACGGGTGAGCAGTTCTTC
cdr3_aa: CSVDPAVVTGEQFF

v_call: TRBV28
d_call: -
clone_size: few
j_call: TRBJ2-2
cdr3_nt: TGTGCCAGCAGTCCTCCCCGACCGACTACCGGGGAGCTGTTTTTT
cdr3_aa: CASSPPRPTTGELFF

v_call: TRBV15
d_call: TRBD1
clone_size: -
j_call: TRBJ1-4
cdr3_nt: TGTGCCACCAGCAATCGGGGACAGTCGAGAGGGGGAAAACTGTTTTTT
cdr3_aa: CATSNRGQSRGGKLFF

v_call: TRBV6-1
d_call: -
clone_size: -
j_call: TRBJ1-2
cdr3_nt: TGTGCCAGCAGAATATCCGGGCCACAGGGATATGGCTACACCTTC
cdr3_aa: CASRISGPQGYGYTF

v_call: TRBV20-1
d_call: -
clone_size: -
j_call: TRBJ2-7
cdr3_nt: TGCAGTCCCGCTAGGACCTACGAGCAGTACTTC
cdr3_aa: CSPARTYEQYF

v_call: TRBV14
d_call: -
clone_size: -
j_call: TRBJ1-2
cdr3_nt: TGTGCCAGCAGCCAAGATAGAGACAGCTATGGCTACACCTTC
cdr3_aa: CASSQDRDSYGYTF

v_call: TRBV9
d_call: -
clone_size: -
j_call: TRBJ2-5
cdr3_nt: TGTGCCAGCAGCGCCCCGAGGGGAGGATTAGAGACCCAGTACTTC
cdr3_aa: CASSAPRGGLETQYF

v_call: TRBV11-1
d_call: -
clone_size: -
j_call: TRBJ2-2
cdr3_nt: TGTGCCAGCAGACAGGGATCGGTCGGCACCGGGGAGCTGTTTTTT
cdr3_aa: CASRQGSVGTGELFF

v_call: TRBV19
d_call: TRBD1
clone_size: few
j_call: TRBJ1-5
cdr3_nt: TGTGCCAGTAGTAGGGACAGGGCGGGCACTCAGCCCCAGCATTTT
cdr3_aa: CASSRDRAGTQPQHF

v_call: TRBV2
d_call: -
clone_size: -
j_call: TRBJ2-5
cdr3_nt: TGTGCCAGCAGTGTTGCGGGGCCACTTCAAGAGACCCAGTACTTC
cdr3_aa: CASSVAGPLQETQYF

v_call: TRBV4-3
d_call: -
clone_size: -
j_call: TRBJ1-3
cdr3_nt: TGCGCCAGCAGCCAAGACGTGCAGGTCTCTGGAAACACCATATATTTT
cdr3_aa: CASSQDVQVSGNTIYF

v_call: TRBV21-1
d_call: -
clone_size: once
j_call: TRBJ2-1
cdr3_nt: TGTGCCAGCAGCAAAACTTTCAGACTAGCGGGGGGGCTTCACTTGCAGTTCTTC
cdr3_aa: CASSKTFRLAGGLHLQFF

v_call: TRBV5-6
d_call: TRBD2
clone_size: -
j_call: TRBJ2-4
cdr3_nt: TGTGCCAGCAGCTCCGGGACTAGCGGGCGTTCGATACAGTACTTC
cdr3_aa: CASSSGTSGRSIQYF

v_call: TRBV2
d_call: TRBD1
clone_size: -
j_call: TRBJ1-3
cdr3_nt: TGTGCCAGCAGCGCAACAGGGGGTGGAAACACCATATATTTT
cdr3_aa: CASSATGGGNTIYF

v_call: TRBV27
d_call: TRBD1
clone_size: -
j_call: TRBJ2-2
cdr3_nt: TGTGCCAGCAGTTTATGGGACAGCAACACCGGGGAGCTGTTTTTT
cdr3_aa: CASSLWDSNTGELFF

v_call: TRBV7-8
d_call: -
clone_size: few
j_call: TRBJ2-1
cdr3_nt: TGTGCCAGCAGTCCTACATGGACGGACCCCAGGGCCAATGAGCAGTTCTTC
cdr3_aa: CASSPTWTDPRANEQFF

v_call: TRBV6-5
d_call: -
clone_size: -
j_call: TRBJ2-1
cdr3_nt: TGTGCCAGCAGTCGCTACAATGAGCAGTTCTTC
cdr3_aa: CASSRYNEQFF

v_call: TRBV27
d_call: -
clone_size: -
j_call: TRBJ2-1
cdr3_nt: TGTGCCAGCAAAGATGGCGGCAGCTCCTACAATGAGCAGTTCTTC
cdr3_aa: CASKDGGSSYNEQFF

v_call: TRBV6-6
d_call: TRBD2
clone_size: -
j_call: TRBJ2-3
cdr3_nt: TGTGCCAGCAGTCAGCTAGCGGGACCCACAGATACGCAGTATTTT
cdr3_aa: CASSQLAGPTDTQYF

v_call: TRBV2
d_call: -
clone_size: few
j_call: TRBJ1-2
cdr3_nt: TGTGCCAGCAGTGAAGGGCAGGGGCTGAATGGCTACACCTTC
cdr3_aa: CASSEGQGLNGYTF

v_call: TRBV7-8
d_call: -
clone_size: -
j_call: TRBJ2-1
cdr3_nt: TGTGCCAGCAGCGACCGGGACAACCGGGATGAGCAGTTCTTC
cdr3_aa: CASSDRDNRDEQFF

v_call: TRBV7-7
d_call: TRBD1
clone_size: -
j_call: TRBJ2-1
cdr3_nt: TGTGCCAGCAGCTTAGTACAGGGGGAGCTCAATGAGCAGTTCTTC
cdr3_aa: CASSLVQGELNEQFF

v_call: TRBV11-3
d_call: -
clone_size: once
j_call: TRBJ2-3
cdr3_nt: TGTGCCAGCAGTTTCGGGACTGCCACAGATACGCAGTATTTT
cdr3_aa: CASSFGTATDTQYF

v_call: TRBV7-9
d_call: -
clone_size: -
j_call: TRBJ1-1
cdr3_nt: TGTGCCAGCAGCTTAGCGGCAGGGCGAGCTTTCTTT
cdr3_aa: CASSLAAGRAFF

v_call: TRBV6-4
d_call: TRBD2
clone_size: -
j_call: TRBJ2-3
cdr3_nt: TGTGCCAGCAGTCAAGCGGGAGGCGGCACAGATACGCAGTATTTT
cdr3_aa: CASSQAGGGTDTQYF

v_call: TRBV7-2
d_call: -
clone_size: -
j_call: TRBJ1-4
cdr3_nt: TGTGCCAGCAGTGTGAGGGTTCAGGAAAAACTGTTTTTT
cdr3_aa: CASSVRVQEKLFF

v_call: TRBV4-2
d_call: TRBD2
clone_size: -
j_call: TRBJ2-1
cdr3_nt: TGTGCCAGCAGCCAAGATATGGAGCGGGGGGGAGCAAATGAGCAGTTCTTC
cdr3_aa: CASSQDMERGGANEQFF

v_call: TRBV7-8
d_call: -
clone_size: -
j_call: TRBJ1-5
cdr3_nt: TGTGCCAGCAGCCCCATCCGACAGAGTAGCAATCAGCCCCAGCATTTT
cdr3_aa: CASSPIRQSSNQPQHF

v_call: TRBV19
d_call: -
clone_size: -
j_call: TRBJ1-5
cdr3_nt: TGTGCCAGTAGTATAGACAGGGCCCAGCCCCAGCATTTT
cdr3_aa: CASSIDRAQPQHF

v_call: TRBV28
d_call: -
clone_size: -
j_call: TRBJ2-4
cdr3_nt: TGTGCCAGCAGCCTGAAAAACATTCAGTACTTC
cdr3_aa: CASSLKNIQYF

v_call: TRBV27
d_call: -
clone_size: -
j_call: TRBJ1-2
cdr3_nt: TGTGCCAGCAGTCCACCCCGGACAACTATCTATGGCTACACCTTC
cdr3_aa: CASSPPRTTIYGYTF

v_call: TRBV4-3
d_call: TRBD2
clone_size: -
j_call: TRBJ2-7
cdr3_nt: TGCGCCAGCAGCCAAGGGGTAGCGGGAGGAGGCAACTCCTACGAGCAGTACTTC
cdr3_aa: CASSQGVAGGGNSYEQYF

v_call: TRBV7-3
d_call: TRBD2
clone_size: few
j_call: TRBJ2-2
cdr3_nt: TGTGCCAGCAGCTTAGGACTAGCGGGGGCCACCGGGGAGCTGTTTTTT
cdr3_aa: CASSLGLAGATGELFF

v_call: TRBV4-2
d_call: TRBD1
clone_size: -
j_call: TRBJ1-1
cdr3_nt: TGTGCCAGCAGCCAAGATCCAGGGGGAGTGGCTGAAGCTTTCTTT
cdr3_aa: CASSQDPGGVAEAFF

v_call: TRBV4-1
d_call: TRBD2
clone_size: -
j_call: TRBJ2-5
cdr3_nt: TGCGCCAGCAGCCTTTCATCAGCGGGAGAAGAGACCCAGTACTTC
cdr3_aa: CASSLSSAGEETQYF

v_call: TRBV6-1
d_call: -
clone_size: -
j_call: TRBJ2-2
cdr3_nt: TGTGCCAGCAGTGAAGCGGCAGGGAACACCGGGGAGCTGTTTTTT
cdr3_aa: CASSEAAGNTGELFF

v_call: TRBV6-1
d_call: TRBD2
clone_size: few
j_call: TRBJ2-7
cdr3_nt: TGTGCCAGCACTGAGCTAGCGGGAGGGGCCTACGAGCAGTACTTC
cdr3_aa: CASTELAGGAYEQYF

v_call: TRBV9
d_call: TRBD1
clone_size: -
j_call: TRBJ2-3
cdr3_nt: TGTGCCAGCAGCTCCCGACAGGGAGATAGCACAGATACGCAGTATTTT
cdr3_aa: CASSSRQGDSTDTQYF

v_call: TRBV6-1
d_call: -
clone_size: -
j_call: TRBJ1-1
cdr3_nt: TGTGCCAGCAGTGATTGGGACACCGAAGCTTTCTTT
cdr3_aa: CASSDWDTEAFF

v_call: TRBV7-2
d_call: TRBD2
clone_size: once
j_call: TRBJ2-5
cdr3_nt: TGTGCCAGCAGCTTAGTTAGCGGGAGGTTTCGAGAGACCCAGTACTTC
cdr3_aa: CASSLVSGRFRETQYF